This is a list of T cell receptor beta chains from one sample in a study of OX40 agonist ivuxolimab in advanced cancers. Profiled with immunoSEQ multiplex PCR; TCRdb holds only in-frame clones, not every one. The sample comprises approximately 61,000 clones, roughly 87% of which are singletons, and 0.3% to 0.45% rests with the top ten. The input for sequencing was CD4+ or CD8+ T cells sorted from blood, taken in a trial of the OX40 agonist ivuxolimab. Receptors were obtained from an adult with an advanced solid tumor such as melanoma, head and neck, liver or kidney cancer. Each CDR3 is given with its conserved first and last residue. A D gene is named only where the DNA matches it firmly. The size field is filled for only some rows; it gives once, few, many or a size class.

cdr3_nt: TGTGCCAGCAGCTATCGACAGGGAGGGGGCTACACCTTC
cdr3_aa: CASSYRQGGGYTF
j_call: TRBJ1-2
clone_size: -
v_call: TRBV6-5
d_call: TRBD1

cdr3_nt: TGTGCCAGCTCACCACTGGGAAACACCATATATTTT
cdr3_aa: CASSPLGNTIYF
j_call: TRBJ1-3
clone_size: once
v_call: TRBV18
d_call: -

cdr3_nt: TGTGCCAGCCATGAGCGGGGGGGCCCCAATGAGCAGTTCTTC
cdr3_aa: CASHERGGPNEQFF
j_call: TRBJ2-1
clone_size: -
v_call: TRBV10-3
d_call: TRBD2

cdr3_nt: TGTGCCAGCAGTGCCCCTGAGAGCTCACCCCTCCACTTT
cdr3_aa: CASSAPESSPLHF
j_call: TRBJ1-6
clone_size: -
v_call: TRBV2
d_call: -

cdr3_nt: TGTGCCAGCAGCCGGGGAGTCAGGAACTATGGCTACACCTTC
cdr3_aa: CASSRGVRNYGYTF
j_call: TRBJ1-2
clone_size: -
v_call: TRBV11-2
d_call: -

cdr3_nt: TGTGCCAGCAGCCCGGGACTAGCGGGGGGGCCTCGGAAAACCGGGGAGCTGTTTTTT
cdr3_aa: CASSPGLAGGPRKTGELFF
j_call: TRBJ2-2
clone_size: few
v_call: TRBV13
d_call: TRBD2

cdr3_nt: TGTGCCAGCAGCGTAGCTACCTATGTTGGCAGAAGTGGCTACACCTTC
cdr3_aa: CASSVATYVGRSGYTF
j_call: TRBJ1-2
clone_size: -
v_call: TRBV9
d_call: -

cdr3_nt: TGTGCCAGTAGTATCACAGGGCTGAGCACTGAAGCTTTCTTT
cdr3_aa: CASSITGLSTEAFF
j_call: TRBJ1-1
clone_size: -
v_call: TRBV19
d_call: -

cdr3_nt: TGTGCCACCCTCCAGGGGAGCAACGCTTTCTTT
cdr3_aa: CATLQGSNAFF
j_call: TRBJ1-1
clone_size: -
v_call: TRBV6-6
d_call: -

cdr3_nt: TGTGCCAGTAGTATGGCGGCTCTCCCCCTCCACTTT
cdr3_aa: CASSMAALPLHF
j_call: TRBJ1-6
clone_size: -
v_call: TRBV19
d_call: -

cdr3_nt: TGTGCCAGCTCACCAAGCGTCCCGGGTGGCTATGGCTACACCTTC
cdr3_aa: CASSPSVPGGYGYTF
j_call: TRBJ1-2
clone_size: -
v_call: TRBV18
d_call: -

cdr3_nt: TGTGCCAGCAGTTGGGGATCGACAGCAACTAATGAAAAACTGTTTTTT
cdr3_aa: CASSWGSTATNEKLFF
j_call: TRBJ1-4
clone_size: few
v_call: TRBV5-8
d_call: -

cdr3_nt: TGCGCCAGCAGTCAATGGCCCCCTACCGCGGCGACTGAAGCTTTCTTT
cdr3_aa: CASSQWPPTAATEAFF
j_call: TRBJ1-1
clone_size: -
v_call: TRBV23-1
d_call: -

cdr3_nt: TGCGCCAGCAGAATTCACTTGGGGGAGGCCTACGAGCAGTACTTC
cdr3_aa: CASRIHLGEAYEQYF
j_call: TRBJ2-7
clone_size: -
v_call: TRBV5-1
d_call: -

cdr3_nt: TGTGCCAGCAGCTTAGATCGTGCGCGGGGGGGCAAGACAGATACGCAGTATTTT
cdr3_aa: CASSLDRARGGKTDTQYF
j_call: TRBJ2-3
clone_size: -
v_call: TRBV7-2
d_call: TRBD2

cdr3_nt: TGTGCCAGCAGCTTGTGGAATGAGCAGTTCTTC
cdr3_aa: CASSLWNEQFF
j_call: TRBJ2-1
clone_size: once
v_call: TRBV5-6
d_call: -

cdr3_nt: TGTGCCAGCAGAAAGGCGACGTTACCCTACGAGCAGTACTTC
cdr3_aa: CASRKATLPYEQYF
j_call: TRBJ2-7
clone_size: -
v_call: TRBV2
d_call: -